Listed below are T cell receptor beta chains from one sample, sequenced in a study of CD8 T cells in ankylosing spondylitis. TCRdb ran MiXCR on the 5' RACE reads and lists one entry per CDR3 protein. The repertoire holds 150,000 to 200,000 distinct CDR3 sequences, with around 18% as singletons. Sequencing used blood, either unsorted or a sorted T cell fraction (not recorded which). These receptors came from a male donor with ankylosing spondylitis or in good health (not recorded which). The conserved cysteine and the conserved F or W are not part of the CDR3 here.

v_gene	j_gene	CDR3aa
TRBV6-2/TRBV6-3	TRBJ2-2	ASSYSGGLAGGEITGELF
TRBV12-3/TRBV12-4	TRBJ1-2	ASSLGGGANYGYT
TRBV6-1	TRBJ1-4	ASSRQGHPNEKLF
TRBV5-1	TRBJ1-1	ASSLSRVPTEAF
TRBV2	TRBJ2-1	ASSEVTSANEQF
TRBV12-3/TRBV12-4	TRBJ1-1	ASSLGKNTEAF
TRBV30	TRBJ1-1	AWSDGTEAF
TRBV11-3	TRBJ2-1	ASSLDFSGRADNEQF
TRBV13	TRBJ2-5	ASSVRGETQY
TRBV10-2	TRBJ2-5	ASRPGLAGVLETQY